This entry lists 4 T cell receptor beta chains sequenced from one sample in a study of shared clonotypes between healthy human individuals. Profiling relied on immunoSEQ multiplex PCR, and the TCRdb table lists in-frame clones only, not all of them. The repertoire holds about 2.4 million clones, approximately 93% seen once, with 0.35% to 0.45% in the top ten. The sample consisted of naive CD4+ T cells from PBMCs. The subset is: CD45RA+ positively selected. All receptors derive from a man between 18 and 29 years old in good health. Some clones in this sample may be carry-over from other donors' samples.

V usage is TRBV15 and J usage is TRBJ2-7; D is unclear. V lost 4 bases and J 3 bases, leaving 16 bases between the germline ends. From germline, CDR1 is LNHNV and CDR2 YYDKDF (reference sequence). CDR3 length equals 15 residues. The CDR3 here is CATSKISSTYYEQYF. CDR3 bases: TGTGCCACCAGCAAGATCTCATCCACATACTACGAGCAGTACTTC.

The V gene is TRBV28, the J gene TRBJ1-2, with D tentatively TRBD1 (5 bases). CDR3 length equals 15 residues. The germline gives CDR1 MDHEN, CDR2 SYDVKM. V was cut by 7 bases and J by 1 base, with 16 bases left in between. In DNA form, the CDR3 reads TGTGCCAGCACCCGGAGGGACTTGGGTAACTATGGCTACACCTTC. Protein: CASTRRDLGNYGYTF.

The chain recombines TRBV7-2 with TRBJ1-1, with D hard to call. V lost 3 bases, J lost 11 bases, and 13 bases lay in between. CDR3 length equals 12 residues. Germline CDR1 is SGHTA and CDR2 is FQGNSA. The CDR3 here is CASSFAKAGAFF. The CDR3, as DNA: TGTGCCAGCAGCTTCGCCAAGGCTGGGGCTTTCTTT.

The chain is built from TRBV5-4 and TRBJ1-1; unclear D gene. V was pared by 1 base and J by 0 bases, with 10 bases between. This CDR3 has 15 amino acids. Germline CDR1 SGHNT, CDR2 YYREEE (reference sequence). The CDR3 nucleotides read TGTGCCAGCAGCTTGCCAGGAAATATGAACACTGAAGCTTTCTTT. It is translated as CASSLPGNMNTEAFF.